The 3 T cell receptor beta chains in this list originate from one sample, sequenced in a study of shared clonotypes between healthy human individuals. Assay used: immunoSEQ multiplex PCR; TCRdb lists only in-frame clones, some missing. This table has approximately 1.5 million clones, 98% appearing once. Sequencing was done on a sample of naive CD4+ T cells sorted from blood. This sample's subset: CD45RA+ positively selected. All receptors derive from a man aged 25 to 45 in good health.

This sequence joins TRBV5-1 and TRBJ1-5, with TRBD1 matching 11 bases. In germline, CDR1 is SGHRS, CDR2 YFSETQ. This CDR3 has 17 amino acids. J lost 5 bases, V lost 1 base, and 8 bases had no gene match. The CDR3 DNA follows: TGCGCCAGCAGCTTGCTTCCCGGGACAGGGGGTGATCAGCCCCAGCATTTT. This gives the protein CASSLLPGTGGDQPQHF. Using reference TRBV5-1 and TRBJ1-5 for the parts outside the CDR3, the full variable domain is KAGVTQTPRYLIKTRGQQVTLSCSPISGHRSVSWYQQTPGQGLQFLFEYFSETQRNKGNFPGRFSGRQFSNSRSEMNVSTLELGDSALYLCASSLLPGTGGDQPQHFGDGTRLSIL.

The chain couples TRBV15 to TRBJ2-1, with a possible D match to TRBD2 (5 bases). V lost 6 bases to trimming and J lost 8 bases, with 14 bases between them. The length of the CDR3 is 13 residues. The germline V gene has CDR1 LNHNV and CDR2 YYDKDF (reference sequence). In DNA form, the CDR3 reads TGTGCCACCAGGCTCTGGAGGTCGCATGAGCAGTTCTTC. It yields the protein CATRLWRSHEQFF.

Only one count was recorded for this clone. Relative to the germline gene, one junction end is altered; a read error may explain this. V usage is TRBV7-7 and J usage is TRBJ1-2; D gene uncertain. The CDR3 consists of 17 residues. Germline V gives CDR1 SSHAT, CDR2 FNYEAQ (reference sequence). The CDR3 here is CASSPISVRETNYGYTF. The DNA for the CDR3 is TGTGCTAGCAGCCCAATATCTGTAAGGGAAACTAACTATGGCTACACCTTC. Complete variable domain (other parts from reference TRBV7-7 and TRBJ1-2): GAGVSQSPRYKVTKRGQDVTLRCDPISSHATLYWYQQALGQGPEFLTYFNYEAQPDKSGLPSDRFSAERPEGSISTLTIQRTEQRDSAMYRCASSPISVRETNYGYTFGSGTRLTVV.